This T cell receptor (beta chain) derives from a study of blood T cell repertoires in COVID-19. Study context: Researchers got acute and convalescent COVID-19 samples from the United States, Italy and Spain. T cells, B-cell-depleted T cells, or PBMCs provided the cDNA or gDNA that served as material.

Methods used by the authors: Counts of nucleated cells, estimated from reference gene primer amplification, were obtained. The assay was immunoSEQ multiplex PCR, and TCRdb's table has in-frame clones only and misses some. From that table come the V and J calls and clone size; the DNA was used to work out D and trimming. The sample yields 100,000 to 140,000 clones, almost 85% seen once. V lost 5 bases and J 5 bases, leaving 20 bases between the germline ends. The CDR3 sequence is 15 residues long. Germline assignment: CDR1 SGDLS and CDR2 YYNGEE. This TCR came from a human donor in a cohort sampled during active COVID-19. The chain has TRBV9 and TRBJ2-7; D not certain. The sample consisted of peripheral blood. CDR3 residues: CASSYAFSGSNEQYF. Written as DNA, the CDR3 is TGTGCCAGCAGTTATGCTTTTTCGGGTAGCAACGAGCAGTACTTC.